The next 20 T cell receptor beta chains were all read from a single sample in a study of cytomegalovirus exposure and HLA in healthy donors. The study ran its PCR with 60 Vbeta and 13 Jbeta primers. Clones were read by immunoSEQ multiplex PCR, and TCRdb kept only the in-frame ones, dropping some. Of about 130,000 clones listed, 65% to 80% are singletons. Sequences were obtained from PBMCs. The receptor set was obtained from a woman aged 60-70 years in good health and CMV-seropositive.

J is TRBJ2-3 and V is TRBV4-2; D possibly corresponds to TRBD2 (5 bases). Trimming took off 1 base at V and 6 bases at J, with 17 bases between the two ends. Germline values: CDR1 LGHNA, CDR2 YNFKEQ. The CDR3 sequence is 16 residues long. CDR3 DNA: TGTGCCAGCAGCCAAGGTTTTAAGGGAGCCTCGGATACGCAGTATTTT. This codes for CASSQGFKGASDTQYF.

This chain uses TRBV30 with TRBJ2-5; D not resolved. This CDR3 is built from 10 residues. Germline V lookup: CDR1 GTSNPN, CDR2 SVGIG (reference sequence). Deletions cut 3 bases from V and 6 bases from J, with 5 bases between. CDR3 in DNA: TGTGCCTGGAGCGGTAAGACCCAGTACTTC. Protein product: CAWSGKTQYF.

This clone was seen a handful of times. CDR3 in DNA: TGTGCCAGCAGCTTAGACCGCTATAGGGACAGGGGATTCTATGGCTACACCTTC. Protein: CASSLDRYRDRGFYGYTF. The chain has TRBV7-9 and TRBJ1-2; 10 positions agree with TRBD1. The V gene's germline CDR1 is SEHNR and CDR2 FQNEAQ (reference sequence). The CDR3 runs to 18 residues. The junction had 12 bases not matched to a gene; V was cut back by 1 base and J by 4 bases.

The V call is TRBV10-2, the J call TRBJ1-1; 8 nucleotides align to TRBD1. CDR1 is WSHSY and CDR2 is SAAADI in the germline V gene. The V gene end was trimmed by 4 bases and the J gene end by 4 bases; junction bases not matched to a gene: 2. The CDR3 consists of 13 residues. Written as DNA, the CDR3 is TGCGCCAGCAGTGGTACAGGGGGCACTGAAGCTTTCTTT. It specifies CASSGTGGTEAFF.

The gene calls are TRBV7-2 and TRBJ1-1; D is perhaps TRBD1 (5 bases). This CDR3 is built from 15 residues. Germline V gene data show CDR1 as SGHTA and CDR2 as FQGNSA. V dropped 7 bases and J dropped 2 bases, with 17 bases sitting between them. The chain's CDR3 is CASIPPPQGNTEAFF. The CDR3 bases are TGTGCCAGCATCCCACCCCCGCAGGGTAACACTGAAGCTTTCTTT.

The chain links TRBV7-2 to TRBJ2-3; 10 nucleotides line up with TRBD2. From germline, CDR1 is SGHTA and CDR2 FQGNSA. CDR3 length: 16 amino acids. Losses at the gene ends were 5 bases for V and 2 bases for J; bases not matched to a gene: 7. The CDR3 region has the DNA TGTGCCAGCAGCGAACAGAGCGGGAGGGTCACAGATACGCAGTATTTT. Its translation is CASSEQSGRVTDTQYF.

The gene calls are TRBV7-9 and TRBJ1-2; D perhaps matches TRBD1 (5 bases). The CDR3 sequence is 13 residues long. Trimming shortened V by 5 bases and J by 7 bases, and 14 bases separated the two germline ends. Germline CDR1 and CDR2: SEHNR and FQNEAQ (reference sequence). CDR3 coding DNA: TGTGCCAGCAGCGCAGACCGGGGGGGTGGCTACACCTTC. It encodes CASSADRGGGYTF.

This chain uses TRBV30 with TRBJ2-7; 7 bases are a match to TRBD1. With 8 bases clipped from V and 3 bases from J, the junction kept 4 bases outside the gene matches. This CDR3 contains 11 residues. From germline, CDR1 is GTSNPN and CDR2 SVGIG (reference sequence). The CDR3 DNA sequence: TGTGCCGCCTCAGGGGGCTACGAGCAGTACTTC. Translating it yields CAASGGYEQYF.

This clone has only one observation. CDR3 in amino acids: CASKTGTSSGELFF. In DNA, the CDR3 is TGTGCCAGCAAAACCGGGACTAGTTCCGGGGAGCTGTTTTTT. The V call is TRBV6-4, the J call TRBJ2-2, with 8 nucleotides matching TRBD2. V was clipped by 7 bases and J by 6 bases; unmatched bases: 7. This CDR3 is built from 14 residues. Germline CDR1 MRHNA, CDR2 SNTAGT.

This chain connects TRBV15 to TRBJ1-1; D not resolved. The V gene lost 0 bases and the J gene lost 3 bases, with 8 bases spanning the gap. CDR3 length: 14 amino acids. From germline, CDR1 is LNHNV and CDR2 YYDKDF (reference sequence). The CDR3 reads CATSRDRGYTEAFF. In DNA form, the CDR3 reads TGTGCCACCAGCAGAGATCGAGGGTACACTGAAGCTTTCTTT.

The J gene is TRBJ2-1, the V gene TRBV19; tentatively, D is TRBD1 (5 bases). Germline V CDR1 and CDR2: LNHDA, SQIVND (reference sequence). The CDR3 is 13 amino acids. Trimming cost V 3 bases and J 6 bases, with 9 bases left between them. The CDR3 loop reads CASSITRVNEQFF. For the CDR3, the DNA is TGTGCCAGTAGTATTACCAGGGTCAATGAGCAGTTCTTC.

This sequence joins TRBV6-4 and TRBJ2-1; TRBD2 is a possible D gene (5 bases). There are 13 residues in the CDR3. The V gene lost 4 bases and the J gene lost 12 bases, with 16 bases spanning the gap. Germline CDR1 is MRHNA and CDR2 is SNTAGT. The CDR3 reads CASSAGLLTSQFF. Written as DNA, the CDR3 is TGTGCCAGCAGTGCCGGACTTCTCACCTCGCAGTTCTTC.

This chain joins TRBV25-1 and TRBJ1-3, with 9 bases lining up with TRBD1. Unmatched junction bases numbered 2, after V lost 7 bases and J lost 7 bases. Per germline, CDR1 MGHDK and CDR2 SYGVNS. This CDR3 has 12 amino acids. The chain's CDR3 is CASMGTGNTIYF. The CDR3, as DNA: TGTGCCAGCATGGGGACAGGGAACACCATATATTTT.

This clone has a single count. Because the CDR3's place on the DNA is in doubt, the DNA is left out and the CDR3 is given as listed by TCRdb. This sequence joins TRBV6-5 and TRBJ1-4; the D call of TRBD1 is as the table states it, not checked on the DNA. Germline V gene data show CDR1 as MNHEY and CDR2 as SVGAGI. The CDR3 is 15 residues long, ends included. CDR3 region: CASSSSGQAREKLFF.

The V gene is TRBV7-9, the J gene TRBJ2-6, with 8 bases that match TRBD2. The CDR3 is 16 amino acids. Germline loops: CDR1 SEHNR, CDR2 FQNEAQ (reference sequence). V lost 5 bases, J lost 3 bases, and 6 bases stayed unmatched. The DNA of the CDR3 is TGTGCCAGCAGCCGCGGCGGGGGGCGTGGGGCCAACGTCCTGACTTTC. Protein product: CASSRGGGRGANVLTF.

The rearrangement joins TRBV5-4 to TRBJ1-2, with D possibly being TRBD1 (6 bases). Trimming left V 0 bases short and J 8 bases short, with 17 bases between. Germline CDR1 is SGHNT and CDR2 is YYREEE (reference sequence). CDR3 length: 15 residues. The CDR3 DNA sequence: TGTGCCAGCAGCTTGGTGGGGGCCGCTGGAATCGGCTACACCTTC. Amino acid sequence: CASSLVGAAGIGYTF.

The rearrangement uses TRBV30 and TRBJ1-2, with unresolved D. V lost 1 base and J 4 bases, leaving 10 bases between the germline ends. The CDR3 is made up of 13 amino acids. Germline V lookup: CDR1 GTSNPN, CDR2 SVGIG (reference sequence). In DNA, the CDR3 is TGTGCCTGGAGTGCCGCGTGGAGCTATGGCTACACCTTC. Translated, it gives CAWSAAWSYGYTF.

This chain uses TRBV18 with TRBJ1-2, with TRBD1 matching 8 bases. In germline, CDR1 is KGHSH, CDR2 LQKENI. V was clipped by 5 bases and J by 5 bases; unmatched bases: 4. There are 13 residues in the CDR3. The CDR3 region is CASSSDREYGYTF. CDR3 bases: TGTGCCAGCTCATCGGACAGGGAGTATGGCTACACCTTC.

The rearrangement uses TRBV4-3 and TRBJ2-1, with unresolved D. The CDR3 contains 15 residues. Germline V CDR1 and CDR2: LGHNA, YSLEER. V gave up 0 bases and J gave up 8 bases, with 14 bases separating them. The CDR3 is CASSQDPPNSHEQFF. The CDR3 DNA is TGCGCCAGCAGCCAAGATCCCCCCAATAGCCATGAGCAGTTCTTC.

The CDR3 DNA reads as TGTGCCAGCAGCGCCTACGGGGGGAGCACTGAAGCTTTCTTT. Translation: CASSAYGGSTEAFF. The chain joins TRBV7-3 to TRBJ1-1; perhaps TRBD1 as D (5 bases). Trimming stripped 5 bases from V and 4 bases from J, with 14 bases between. This CDR3 is 14 amino acids long. The germline CDR1 and CDR2 sequences are SGHTA and FQGTGA.